The 31 T cell receptor beta chains reported below all come from one sample, sequenced in a study of blood T cell repertoires in COVID-19. Libraries were prepared by immunoSEQ multiplex PCR; TCRdb keeps only in-frame clonotypes and omits some of them. Counted here are tens of thousands of clones, 75% to 90% occurring once; the ten biggest clones make up 16%. Sequencing used peripheral blood. These receptors were taken from a man aged 80 or over with acute or convalescent COVID-19.

As DNA, the CDR3 is TGCGCCAGCAGCCCCCCCGGGACTAGCGGTTACAATGAGCAGTTCTTC. Translated, it gives CASSPPGTSGYNEQFF. V is TRBV5-1 and J is TRBJ2-1; 11 bases match TRBD2. V lost 4 bases to trimming and J lost 4 bases; unmatched junction nucleotides: 7. Per the germline V gene, CDR1 is SGHRS and CDR2 is YFSETQ. This CDR3 has 16 amino acids.

The chain combines TRBV6-1 with TRBJ1-2; no definite D call. Germline CDR1 and CDR2: MNHNS and SASEGT. The CDR3 length is 12 residues. V gave up 2 bases and J gave up 8 bases, with 9 bases separating them. CDR3 region: CASSEREWGYTF. The CDR3 DNA sequence: TGTGCCAGCAGTGAAAGGGAGTGGGGCTACACCTTC.

The rearrangement uses TRBV27 and TRBJ1-1, with D perhaps matching TRBD1 (6 bases). This CDR3 is built from 13 residues. V lost 2 bases to trimming and J lost 3 bases, with 7 bases between them. Germline-derived CDR1 and CDR2 are MNHEY and SMNVEV (reference sequence). CDR3 loop: CASSLNRDTEAFF. DNA for the CDR3: TGTGCCAGCAGTTTAAACAGGGACACTGAAGCTTTCTTT.

V gene TRBV9 combines with J gene TRBJ1-2; 9 bases are a match to TRBD1. The CDR3 runs to 18 residues. Germline assignment: CDR1 SGDLS and CDR2 YYNGEE. With 6 bases clipped from V and 5 bases from J, the junction kept 20 bases outside the gene matches. In DNA form, the CDR3 reads TGTGCCAGCAACCGTGCGGGGACAGGGCCGACAAACCTGTATGGCTACACCTTC. Translated, it gives CASNRAGTGPTNLYGYTF.

The chain joins TRBV5-1 to TRBJ1-2; D unclear. The CDR3 has 16 residues. The germline V gene encodes CDR1 SGHRS and CDR2 YFSETQ. The germline V and J ends were trimmed by 0 bases and 4 bases, with 16 bases remaining between them. The CDR3 sequence: CASSLGGSGEAYGYTF. In nucleotides, the CDR3 is TGCGCCAGCAGCTTGGGTGGCTCCGGAGAAGCCTATGGCTACACCTTC.

The rearrangement uses TRBV5-6 and TRBJ1-4; the D is unclear. Germline V lookup: CDR1 SGHDT, CDR2 YYEEEE. Trimming took off 3 bases at V and 5 bases at J, with 11 bases between the two ends. This CDR3 spans 14 amino acids. CDR3 protein: CASSSRVTNEKLFF. In DNA, the CDR3 is TGTGCCAGCAGCTCCCGGGTTACCAATGAAAAACTGTTTTTT.

This chain joins TRBV10-2 and TRBJ1-4; 7 nucleotides line up with TRBD1. The germline CDR1 and CDR2 sequences are WSHSY and SAAADI. The CDR3 is 14 residues long. After removal of 3 bases from V and 6 bases from J, the junction contained 4 bases not matched to a gene. The CDR3 bases are TGCGCCAGCAGTGAACGGACAGGATATGAAAAACTGTTTTTT. Translated: CASSERTGYEKLFF.

The chain carries TRBV28 and TRBJ2-5; D might be TRBD2 (5 bases). Germline V gene lookup returns CDR1 MDHEN and CDR2 SYDVKM. The CDR3 contains 16 residues. V was clipped by 6 bases and J by 4 bases, with 21 bases between them. The CDR3 nucleotides read TGTGCCAGCAGCCTGGACTTGGGCGCGACCGTAGAGACCCAGTACTTC. Protein product: CASSLDLGATVETQYF.

Only a few counts were recorded for this clone. Here the CDR3 DNA reads TGTGCCAGCAGCCAAGAAGGGGTGGGAGGGTCCTATGGCTACACCTTC. Residues: CASSQEGVGGSYGYTF. V is TRBV3-1 (or the pseudogene TRBV3-2) and J is TRBJ1-2, with D possibly matching TRBD1 (5 bases). Germline V CDR1 and CDR2: LGHDT, YNNKEL (reference sequence). The germline V and J ends were trimmed by 0 bases and 4 bases, with 15 bases remaining between them. This CDR3 region has 16 residues.

The CDR3 DNA sequence: TGTGCCAGTAGTATAGTGGGGGGATCGGTGGCAGATACGCAGTATTTT. This translates into CASSIVGGSVADTQYF. The chain uses TRBV19 and TRBJ2-3; D possibly corresponds to TRBD2 (6 bases). The CDR3 extends over 16 amino acids. The germline V gene has CDR1 LNHDA and CDR2 SQIVND (reference sequence). V was cut by 1 base and J by 4 bases, with 15 bases left in between.

V gene TRBV7-9 combines with J gene TRBJ1-4; maybe TRBD1 (5 bases). From germline, CDR1 is SEHNR and CDR2 FQNEAQ (reference sequence). Trimming removed 5 bases at V and 0 bases at J, with 16 bases between. The CDR3 is made up of 17 amino acids. The chain's CDR3 is CASSPGEGFATNEKLFF. DNA of the CDR3: TGTGCCAGCAGCCCGGGGGAGGGGTTTGCAACTAATGAAAAACTGTTTTTT.

The chain recombines TRBV5-1 with TRBJ1-6, with 8 bases aligning to TRBD1. Germline CDR1 SGHRS, CDR2 YFSETQ. With 1 base clipped from V and 11 bases from J, the junction kept 11 bases outside the gene matches. The CDR3 runs 16 residues. This CDR3 is CASSLSPGQDYAPLHF. In DNA, the CDR3 is TGCGCCAGCAGCTTGTCACCGGGACAGGATTACGCACCCCTCCACTTT. The full variable domain, rest sourced from reference TRBV5-1 and TRBJ1-6, is KAGVTQTPRYLIKTRGQQVTLSCSPISGHRSVSWYQQTPGQGLQFLFEYFSETQRNKGNFPGRFSGRQFSNSRSEMNVSTLELGDSALYLCASSLSPGQDYAPLHFGNGTRLTVT.

This clone occurred a few times. The J gene is TRBJ1-5, the V gene TRBV7-2; D may be TRBD1 (5 bases). Trimming pared 6 bases from V and 4 bases from J, leaving 16 bases between. In germline, CDR1 is SGHTA, CDR2 FQGNSA. The CDR3 is made up of 15 amino acids. The DNA of the CDR3 is TGTGCCAGCAGAAAAGTACCAGGGAGGAATCAGCCCCAGCATTTT. Its translation is CASRKVPGRNQPQHF. The complete variable domain, with remaining parts taken from reference TRBV7-2 and TRBJ1-5, reads GAGVSQSPSNKVTEKGKDVELRCDPISGHTALYWYRQSLGQGLEFLIYFQGNSAPDKSGLPSDRFSAERTGGSVSTLTIQRTQQEDSAVYLCASRKVPGRNQPQHFGDGTRLSIL.

J is TRBJ2-2 and V is TRBV4-1, with 7 bases fitting TRBD2. Trimming took 4 bases from V and 4 from J; bases not matched to a gene: 9. The CDR3 runs 16 residues. Germline V CDR1 and CDR2: MGHRA, YSYEKL. CDR3: CASSPIQTGGTGELFF. CDR3 nucleotides: TGCGCCAGCAGCCCCATTCAAACGGGAGGCACCGGGGAGCTGTTTTTT.

The genes are TRBV29-1 and TRBJ1-1, with D maybe TRBD1 (5 bases). The V gene lost 4 bases and the J gene lost 5 bases, with 11 bases spanning the gap. CDR3 length equals 12 residues. Germline V gives CDR1 SQVTM, CDR2 ANQGSEA. The CDR3 DNA is TGCAGCGTTGGGCGGGGACGTACTGAAGCTTTCTTT. Translation: CSVGRGRTEAFF.

This chain joins TRBV19 and TRBJ1-5, with TRBD1 matching 8 bases. The CDR3 totals 14 residues. From germline, CDR1 is LNHDA and CDR2 SQIVND (reference sequence). V was pared by 5 bases and J by 7 bases, with 7 bases of the junction left unmatched. CDR3: CASSLDREVQPQHF. The CDR3 DNA follows: TGTGCCAGTAGTCTGGACAGGGAGGTCCAGCCCCAGCATTTT. The whole variable domain, remainder taken from reference TRBV19 and TRBJ1-5, is DGGITQSPKYLFRKEGQNVTLSCEQNLNHDAMYWYRQDPGQGLRLIYYSQIVNDFQKGDIAEGYSVSREKKESFPLTVTSAQKNPTAFYLCASSLDREVQPQHFGDGTRLSIL.

The rearrangement joins TRBV5-4 to TRBJ1-4; 9 bases agree with TRBD1. CDR3 length: 15 residues. Germline lookup yields CDR1 SGHNT and CDR2 YYREEE (reference sequence). V shed 3 bases and J 6 bases; nucleotides not matched to a gene: 6. CDR3 bases: TGTGCCAGCAGCTCGCCGAGACAGGGGGATGAAAAACTGTTTTTT. Translating it yields CASSSPRQGDEKLFF.

The V and J genes are TRBV9 and TRBJ2-4; 8 bases are shared with TRBD2. The ends lost 4 bases at V and 8 bases at J; junction bases unmatched: 11. The CDR3 is 15 residues long. CDR1 is SGDLS, CDR2 YYNGEE, per germline. The CDR3 loop is CASSLRAGEGDIQYF. CDR3 DNA sequence: TGTGCCAGCAGCCTCAGAGCGGGGGAGGGGGACATTCAGTACTTC.

The chain links TRBV19 to TRBJ2-3, with 10 bases fitting TRBD2. The CDR3 length is 15 residues. V was pared by 3 bases and J by 5 bases, with 5 bases of the junction left unmatched. Germline-derived CDR1 and CDR2 are LNHDA and SQIVND (reference sequence). The CDR3 reads CASSIPSGGQDTQYF. The CDR3, as DNA: TGTGCCAGTAGTATTCCTAGCGGGGGACAAGATACGCAGTATTTT. The full variable domain, its missing parts supplied by reference TRBV19 and TRBJ2-3, is DGGITQSPKYLFRKEGQNVTLSCEQNLNHDAMYWYRQDPGQGLRLIYYSQIVNDFQKGDIAEGYSVSREKKESFPLTVTSAQKNPTAFYLCASSIPSGGQDTQYFGPGTRLTVL.

This chain links TRBV7-9 with TRBJ1-4; 8 bases match TRBD1. CDR3 length: 14 residues. Trimming cost V 5 bases and J 7 bases; bases outside gene matches: 6. Germline assignment: CDR1 SEHNR and CDR2 FQNEAQ (reference sequence). The CDR3 loop reads CASSIGQGGEKLFF. CDR3 nucleotides: TGTGCCAGCAGCATCGGACAGGGAGGTGAAAAACTGTTTTTT.

CDR3 in DNA: TGCAGCGTTACCCGACAGGGAGGCCAAGCTTTCTTT. Its translation: CSVTRQGGQAFF. The chain uses TRBV29-1 and TRBJ1-1; the match to TRBD1 covers 7 bases. This CDR3 spans 12 amino acids. With V trimmed by 5 bases and J by 9 bases, 9 bases remained unmatched. The germline V gene encodes CDR1 SQVTM and CDR2 ANQGSEA.

This chain joins TRBV18 and TRBJ1-1; TRBD1 matches at 8 bases. V lost 5 bases, J lost 0 bases, and 2 bases stayed unmatched. Germline V gene data show CDR1 as KGHSH and CDR2 as LQKENI. There are 14 residues in the CDR3. Here the CDR3 DNA reads TGTGCCAGCTCATCAGGGGGCCTGAACACTGAAGCTTTCTTT. Translated: CASSSGGLNTEAFF.

This clone showed up just once. The V call is TRBV24-1, the J call TRBJ1-2; 7 positions match TRBD1. Germline loops: CDR1 KGHDR, CDR2 SFDVKD. This CDR3 comprises 15 residues. Trimming cost V 12 bases and J 8 bases; bases outside gene matches: 20. CDR3 DNA sequence: TGTGCCGCCCTGACGGGAGGGGACAGCACGGAAGGCTACACCTTC. Residues: CAALTGGDSTEGYTF.

The chain uses TRBV6-6 and TRBJ2-5; 8 nucleotides match TRBD1. Germline V gene lookup returns CDR1 MNHNY and CDR2 SVGAGI (reference sequence). V lost 0 bases and J lost 3; bases outside the gene matches: 6. The CDR3 is made up of 16 amino acids. The CDR3 coding sequence is TGTGCCAGCAGTTACTCGAATGGACAGGGAGAAGAGACCCAGTACTTC. This sequence encodes CASSYSNGQGEETQYF.

V usage is TRBV7-9 and J usage is TRBJ1-2; tentative D call: TRBD1 (6 bases). This CDR3 spans 15 amino acids. Trimming left V 1 base short and J 6 bases short, with 15 bases between. CDR1 is SEHNR, CDR2 FQNEAQ, per germline (reference sequence). The DNA for the CDR3 is TGTGCCAGCAGCTTAGTCGTTACAGGGCAGGATGGCTACACCTTC. This gives the protein CASSLVVTGQDGYTF.

V is TRBV5-1 and J is TRBJ2-1, with D hard to call. CDR1 and CDR2 (germline): SGHRS, YFSETQ. V gave up 1 base and J gave up 2 bases, with 7 bases separating them. This CDR3 region has 14 residues. CDR3 sequence (DNA): TGCGCCAGCAGCTTGACAATAACCTACAATGAGCAGTTCTTC. Translated, it gives CASSLTITYNEQFF.

The chain uses TRBV5-6 and TRBJ2-4; D possibly corresponds to TRBD2 (6 bases). The CDR3 contains 13 residues. V gave up 0 bases and J gave up 5 bases, with 6 bases separating them. Germline V gene sequence: CDR1 SGHDT, CDR2 YYEEEE. CDR3 coding DNA: TGTGCCAGCAGCTTGGCGGGGGAAAACATTCAGTACTTC. Protein product: CASSLAGENIQYF.

V gene TRBV4-1 combines with J gene TRBJ1-1; perhaps TRBD1 as D (5 bases). This CDR3 has 14 residues. The ends were cut back, 5 bases at V and 0 bases at J, with 10 bases in the middle. The germline V gene encodes CDR1 MGHRA and CDR2 YSYEKL. CDR3: CASSAPTVNTEAFF. As DNA, the CDR3 is TGCGCCAGCAGCGCCCCGACAGTGAACACTGAAGCTTTCTTT.

The chain carries TRBV5-1 and TRBJ2-1, with a tentative D call TRBD1 (6 bases). The CDR3 consists of 15 residues. Trimming removed 4 bases from V and 4 bases from J, with 15 bases in between. Per the germline V gene, CDR1 is SGHRS and CDR2 is YFSETQ. In nucleotides, the CDR3 is TGCGCCAGCAGCAGGGGGACACCGACTTACAATGAGCAGTTCTTC. Its protein product is CASSRGTPTYNEQFF.

The CDR3 sequence: CATSREGTSEQFF. The CDR3 coding sequence is TGTGCCACCAGCAGAGAAGGGACTAGCGAGCAGTTCTTC. V and J are TRBV15 and TRBJ2-1; TRBD2 aligns across 9 bases. Trimming removed 0 bases from V and 10 bases from J; junction bases left unmatched: 1. This CDR3 has 13 residues. Germline lookup yields CDR1 LNHNV and CDR2 YYDKDF (reference sequence). The complete variable domain, with remaining parts taken from reference TRBV15 and TRBJ2-1, reads DAMVIQNPRYQVTQFGKPVTLSCSQTLNHNVMYWYQQKSSQAPKLLFHYYDKDFNNEADTPDNFQSRRPNTSFCFLDIRSPGLGDTAMYLCATSREGTSEQFFGPGTRLTVL.

The gene calls are TRBV5-1 and TRBJ2-3; TRBD2 might be the D (5 bases). V shed 4 bases and J shed 0 bases, with 9 bases lying between them. CDR3 size: 14 residues. Looked up from germline, CDR1 is SGHRS and CDR2 is YFSETQ. The CDR3 nucleotides are TGCGCCAGCAGCAGGACTCTTAGCACAGATACGCAGTATTTT. Translated, it gives CASSRTLSTDTQYF.